A selection of T cell receptor beta chains follows, all from one sample in a study of Ad26.COV2.S vaccination and SARS-CoV-2 variants. The assay was immunoSEQ multiplex PCR, and TCRdb's table has in-frame clones only and misses some. Of about 350,000 clones listed, 70% to 90% are singletons. The sample was peripheral blood, taken in a trial of Ad26.COV2.S vaccine versus placebo. Every receptor here comes from a person between 18 and 65 years old who received the Ad26.COV2.S COVID-19 vaccine or a placebo. Each CDR3 is given with its conserved first and last residue.

>TRBJ2-3|TRBV27
CASSLRLTGGTDTQYF
>TRBJ2-7|TRBV18
CASSPSSGEFYEQYF
>TRBJ1-1|TRBV18
CASSPMDRGYTEAFF
>TRBJ1-2|TRBV5-6
CASQSGSGKGGGYTF
>TRBJ2-7|TRBV9
CASSPSGRASYEQYF
>TRBJ2-1|TRBV18
CASSPPDDHREQFF
>TRBJ1-6|TRBV7-2
CATKLSSTSLGNSPLHF
>TRBJ1-3|TRBV9
CASSVGGDRNTIYF
>TRBJ2-1|TRBV9
CASSVELGAVGGRNEQFF
>TRBJ2-1|TRBV27
CASSLTSGEQFF
>TRBJ1-1|TRBV6-5
CASRYDKHTEAFF
>TRBJ2-2|TRBV5-1
CASSWTGGAGELFF
>TRBJ1-1|TRBV19
CASMGQKNTEAFF
>TRBJ1-1|TRBV6-2/TRBV6-3
CASSREWDQAFF
>TRBJ1-5|TRBV3-1/TRBV3-2
CASSQQFSQPQHF
>TRBJ2-1|TRBV25-1
CASSDTSGSDREQFF
>TRBJ2-1|TRBV19
CASTHRVRGQGNEQFF
>TRBJ1-2|TRBV15
CATSRDWDRAGGYTF
>TRBJ1-2|TRBV5-4
CASSGTGGRIGYTF
>TRBJ2-7|TRBV6-5
CASSTPVSGAHEQYF
>TRBJ2-3|TRBV9
CASGSPGSTDTQYF
>TRBJ2-3|TRBV5-1
CASSTWTSLPTDTQYF
>TRBJ2-1|TRBV28
CASSSDIGYNEQFF
>TRBJ2-2|TRBV5-1
CASSPEGQLNGELFF
>TRBJ1-2|TRBV18
CASSPLDRGRQGYTF
>TRBJ2-2|TRBV5-6
CASSVDGPASTGELFF